This paragraph reports one T cell receptor (beta chain). The CDR3 consists of 13 residues. Germline CDR1 SGHRS, CDR2 YFSETQ. With 4 bases clipped from V and 3 bases from J, the junction kept 0 bases outside the gene matches. The data belong to a study of blood T cell repertoires in COVID-19. Profiling relied on immunoSEQ multiplex PCR, and the TCRdb table lists in-frame clones only, not all of them. The table has hundreds of thousands of clones, roughly 86% seen once. The cohort comprised adults aged 18 to 89 years residing in under 30 US areas. This receptor was taken from a woman aged 25-40 years who had recovered from COVID-19. Sequenced: PBMCs or T cells enriched from blood (not recorded which). The chain employs TRBV5-1 and TRBJ1-3; 8 nucleotides agree with TRBD1. The CDR3 spells CASSDRGGNTIYF. The CDR3 region has the DNA TGCGCCAGCAGCGACAGGGGTGGAAACACCATATATTTT.